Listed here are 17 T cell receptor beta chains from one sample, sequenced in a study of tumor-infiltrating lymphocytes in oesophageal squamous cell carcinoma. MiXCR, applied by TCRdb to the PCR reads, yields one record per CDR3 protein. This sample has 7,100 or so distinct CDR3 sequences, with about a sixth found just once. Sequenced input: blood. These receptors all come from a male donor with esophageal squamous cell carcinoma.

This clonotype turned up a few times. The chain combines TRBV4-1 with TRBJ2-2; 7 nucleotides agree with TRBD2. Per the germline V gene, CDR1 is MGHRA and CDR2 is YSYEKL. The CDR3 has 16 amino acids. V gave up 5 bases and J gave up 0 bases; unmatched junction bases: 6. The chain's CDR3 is CASSFQRGPNTGELFF. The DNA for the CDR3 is TGCGCCAGCAGCTTTCAGCGGGGCCCGAACACCGGGGAGCTGTTTTTT.

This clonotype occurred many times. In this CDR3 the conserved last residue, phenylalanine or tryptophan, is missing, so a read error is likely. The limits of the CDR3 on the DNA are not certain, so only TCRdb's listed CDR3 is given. The CDR3 protein is CASSEEVRTKGYTFGS. V and J are TRBV6-1 and TRBJ2-7. The germline V gene encodes CDR1 MNHNS and CDR2 SASEGT. The CDR3 comprises 16 residues, both ends counted.

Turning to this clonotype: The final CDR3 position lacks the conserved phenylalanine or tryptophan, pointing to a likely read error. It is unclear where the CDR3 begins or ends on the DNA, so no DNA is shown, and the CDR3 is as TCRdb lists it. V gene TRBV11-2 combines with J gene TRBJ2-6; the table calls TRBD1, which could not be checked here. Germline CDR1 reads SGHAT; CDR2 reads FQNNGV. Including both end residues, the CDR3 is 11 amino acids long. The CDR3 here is CASSSRGGQGV.

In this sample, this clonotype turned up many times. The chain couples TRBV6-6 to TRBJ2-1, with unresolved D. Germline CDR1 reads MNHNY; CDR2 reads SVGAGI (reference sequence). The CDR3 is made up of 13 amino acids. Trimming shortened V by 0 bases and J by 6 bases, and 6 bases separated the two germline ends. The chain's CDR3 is CASSYSRFNEQFF. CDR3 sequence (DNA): TGTGCCAGCAGTTACTCGAGGTTCAATGAGCAGTTCTTC.

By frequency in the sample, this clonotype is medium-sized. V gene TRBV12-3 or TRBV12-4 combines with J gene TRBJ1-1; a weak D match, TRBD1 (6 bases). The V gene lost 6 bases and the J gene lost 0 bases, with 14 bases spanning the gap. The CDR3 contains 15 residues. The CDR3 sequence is CASSRNRDMNTEAFF. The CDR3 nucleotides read TGTGCCAGCAGCAGAAACAGGGACATGAACACTGAAGCTTTCTTT.

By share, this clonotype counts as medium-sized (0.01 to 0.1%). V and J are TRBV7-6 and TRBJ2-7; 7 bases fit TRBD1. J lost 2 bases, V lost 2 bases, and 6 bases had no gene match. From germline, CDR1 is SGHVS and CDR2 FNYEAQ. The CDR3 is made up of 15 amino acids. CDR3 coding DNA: TGTGCCAGCAGCTTATTCCAGGGGGTGCCCTACGAGCAGTACTTC. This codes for CASSLFQGVPYEQYF.

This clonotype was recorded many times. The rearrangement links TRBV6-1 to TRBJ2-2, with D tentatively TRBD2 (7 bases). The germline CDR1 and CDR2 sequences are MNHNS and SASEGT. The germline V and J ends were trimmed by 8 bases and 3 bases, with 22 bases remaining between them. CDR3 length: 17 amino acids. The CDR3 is CASGARGGAIDTGELFF. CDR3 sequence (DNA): TGTGCCAGCGGGGCGAGGGGGGGGGCTATAGACACCGGGGAGCTGTTTTTT.

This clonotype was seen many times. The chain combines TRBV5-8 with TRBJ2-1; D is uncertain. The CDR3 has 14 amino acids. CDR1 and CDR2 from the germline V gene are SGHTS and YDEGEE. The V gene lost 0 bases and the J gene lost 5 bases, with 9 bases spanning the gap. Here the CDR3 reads CASSLGSRHNEQFF. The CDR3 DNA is TGTGCCAGCAGCTTGGGGTCCCGGCACAATGAGCAGTTCTTC.

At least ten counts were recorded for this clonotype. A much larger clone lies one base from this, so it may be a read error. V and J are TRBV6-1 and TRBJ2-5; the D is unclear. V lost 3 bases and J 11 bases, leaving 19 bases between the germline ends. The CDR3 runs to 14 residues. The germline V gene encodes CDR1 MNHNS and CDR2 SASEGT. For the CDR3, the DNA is TGTGCCAGCAGTGACCTGGGGATGGGGAATGAGCAGTACTTC. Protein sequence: CASSDLGMGNEQYF.

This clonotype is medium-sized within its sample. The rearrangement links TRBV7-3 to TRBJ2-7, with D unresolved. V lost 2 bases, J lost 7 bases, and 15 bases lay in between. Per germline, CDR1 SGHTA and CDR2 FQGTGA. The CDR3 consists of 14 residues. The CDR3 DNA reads TGTGCCAGCAGCTTAGTAGGGCCACTCGATGAGCAGTACTTC. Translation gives CASSLVGPLDEQYF.

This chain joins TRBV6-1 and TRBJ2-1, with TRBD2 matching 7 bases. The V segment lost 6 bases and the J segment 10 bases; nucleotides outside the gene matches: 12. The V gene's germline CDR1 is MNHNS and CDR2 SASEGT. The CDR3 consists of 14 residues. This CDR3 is CASSRGDHDYEQFF. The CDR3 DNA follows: TGTGCCAGCAGCCGGGGGGACCACGACTACGAGCAGTTCTTC.

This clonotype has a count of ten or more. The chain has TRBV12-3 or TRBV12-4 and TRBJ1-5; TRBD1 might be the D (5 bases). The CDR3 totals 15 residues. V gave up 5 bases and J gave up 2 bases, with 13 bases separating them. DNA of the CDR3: TGTGCCAGCAGTATCTTCAGGGTAGGCAATCAGCCCCAGCATTTT. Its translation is CASSIFRVGNQPQHF.

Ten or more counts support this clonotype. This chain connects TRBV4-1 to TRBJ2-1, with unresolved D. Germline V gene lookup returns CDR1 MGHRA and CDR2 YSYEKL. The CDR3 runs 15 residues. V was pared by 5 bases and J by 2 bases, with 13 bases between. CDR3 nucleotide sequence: TGCGCCAGCAGCGCGTGGGTTGGAGCCTACAATGAGCAGTTCTTC. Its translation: CASSAWVGAYNEQFF.

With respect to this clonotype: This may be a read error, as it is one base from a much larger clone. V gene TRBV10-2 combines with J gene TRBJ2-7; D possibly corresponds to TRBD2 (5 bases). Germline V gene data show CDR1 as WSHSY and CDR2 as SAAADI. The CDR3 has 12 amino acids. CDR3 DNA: TGCGCCAGCAGTGAGGATGACTACGAGCTGTACTTC. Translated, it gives CASSEDDYELYF.

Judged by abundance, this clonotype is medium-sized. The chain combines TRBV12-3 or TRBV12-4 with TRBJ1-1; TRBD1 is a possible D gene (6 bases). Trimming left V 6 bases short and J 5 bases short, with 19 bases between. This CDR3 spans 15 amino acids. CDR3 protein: CASRITQGIWTEAFF. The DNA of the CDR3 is TGTGCCAGCAGGATTACTCAGGGGATATGGACTGAAGCTTTCTTT.

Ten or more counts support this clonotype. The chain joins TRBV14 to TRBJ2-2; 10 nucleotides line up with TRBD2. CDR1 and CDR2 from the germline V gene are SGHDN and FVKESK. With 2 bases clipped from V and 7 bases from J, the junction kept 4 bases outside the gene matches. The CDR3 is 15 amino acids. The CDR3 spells CASSQFTSGVGELFF. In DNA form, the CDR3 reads TGTGCCAGCAGCCAATTCACTAGCGGGGTCGGGGAGCTGTTTTTT.

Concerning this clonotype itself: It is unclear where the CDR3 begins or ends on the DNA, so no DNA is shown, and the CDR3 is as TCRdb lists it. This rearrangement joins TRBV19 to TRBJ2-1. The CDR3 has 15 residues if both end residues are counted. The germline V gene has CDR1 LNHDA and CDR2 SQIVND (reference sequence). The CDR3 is CASSIFVQEYNEQFF.